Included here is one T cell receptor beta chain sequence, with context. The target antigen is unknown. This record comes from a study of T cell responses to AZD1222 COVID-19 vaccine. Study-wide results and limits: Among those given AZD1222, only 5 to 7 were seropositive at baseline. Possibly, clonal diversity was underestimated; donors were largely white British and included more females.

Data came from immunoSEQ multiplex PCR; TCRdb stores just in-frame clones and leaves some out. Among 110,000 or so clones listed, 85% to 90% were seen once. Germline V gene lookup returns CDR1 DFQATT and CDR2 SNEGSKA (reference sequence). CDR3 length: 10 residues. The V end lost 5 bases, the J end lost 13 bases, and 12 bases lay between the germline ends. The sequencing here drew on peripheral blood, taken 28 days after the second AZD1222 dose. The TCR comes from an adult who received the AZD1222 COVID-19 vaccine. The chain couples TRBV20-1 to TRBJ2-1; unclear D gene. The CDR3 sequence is CSAALADQFF. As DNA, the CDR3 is TGCAGTGCTGCCCTGGCTGATCAGTTCTTC.